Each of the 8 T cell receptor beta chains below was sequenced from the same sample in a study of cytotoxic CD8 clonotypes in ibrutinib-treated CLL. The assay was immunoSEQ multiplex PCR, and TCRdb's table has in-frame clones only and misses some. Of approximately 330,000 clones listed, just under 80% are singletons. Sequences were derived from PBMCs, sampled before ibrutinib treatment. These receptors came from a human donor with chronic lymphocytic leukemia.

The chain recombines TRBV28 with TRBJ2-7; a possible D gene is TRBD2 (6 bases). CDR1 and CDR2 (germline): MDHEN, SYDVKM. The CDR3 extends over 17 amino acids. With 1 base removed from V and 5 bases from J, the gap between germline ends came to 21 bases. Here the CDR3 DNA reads TGTGCCAGCAGTTTATCCGCGGGACTCCCAGGGCTTGACGAGCAGTACTTC. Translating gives CASSLSAGLPGLDEQYF.

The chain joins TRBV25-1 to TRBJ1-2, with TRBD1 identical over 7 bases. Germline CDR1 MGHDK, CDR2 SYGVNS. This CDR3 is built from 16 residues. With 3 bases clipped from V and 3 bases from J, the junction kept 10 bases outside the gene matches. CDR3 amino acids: CASSDGRKGADYGYTF. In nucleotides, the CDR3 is TGTGCCAGCAGTGATGGGAGGAAGGGGGCTGACTATGGCTACACCTTC.

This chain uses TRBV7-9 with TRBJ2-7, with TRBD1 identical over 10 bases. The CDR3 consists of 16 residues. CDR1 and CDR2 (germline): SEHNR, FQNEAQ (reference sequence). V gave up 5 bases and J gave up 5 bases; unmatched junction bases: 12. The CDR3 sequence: CASSLSLGTGVDEQYF. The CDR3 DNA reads TGTGCCAGCAGCCTTTCCCTCGGGACAGGGGTCGACGAGCAGTACTTC. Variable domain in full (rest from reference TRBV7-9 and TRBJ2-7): DTGVSQNPRHKITKRGQNVTFRCDPISEHNRLYWYRQTLGQGPEFLTYFQNEAQLEKSRLLSDRFSAERPKGSFSTLEIQRTEQGDSAMYLCASSLSLGTGVDEQYFGPGTRLTVT.

The CDR3 region has the DNA TGTGCCAGCAGCCCAAGGGGGGACGGTTGGTATAGCAATCAGCCCCAGCATTTT. Its protein product is CASSPRGDGWYSNQPQHF. The chain couples TRBV21-1 to TRBJ1-5. TRBV21-1 is an annotated pseudogene. This CDR3 region has 18 residues.

CDR3 sequence reads: CASSLTRLAGDEQFF. CDR3 coding DNA: TGTGCCAGCAGCTTAACCCGACTAGCGGGAGATGAGCAGTTCTTC. This chain uses TRBV7-9 with TRBJ2-1, with 12 bases fitting TRBD2. V lost 2 bases to trimming and J lost 8 bases; unmatched junction nucleotides: 4. The CDR3 runs 15 residues. Germline-derived CDR1 and CDR2 are SEHNR and FQNEAQ (reference sequence).

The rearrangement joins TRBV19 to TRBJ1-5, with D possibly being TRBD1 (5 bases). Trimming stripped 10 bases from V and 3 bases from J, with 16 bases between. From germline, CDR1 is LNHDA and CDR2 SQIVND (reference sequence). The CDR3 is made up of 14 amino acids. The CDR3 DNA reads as TGTGCCAACCACCTCGAGGGGAACAATCAGCCCCAGCATTTT. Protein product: CANHLEGNNQPQHF.

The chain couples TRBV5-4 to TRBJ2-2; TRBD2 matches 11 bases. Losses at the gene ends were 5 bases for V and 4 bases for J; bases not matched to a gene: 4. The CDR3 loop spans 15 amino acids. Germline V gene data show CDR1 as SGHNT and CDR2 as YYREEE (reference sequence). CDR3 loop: CASSSTSGATGELFF. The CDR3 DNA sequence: TGTGCCAGCAGTTCGACTAGCGGGGCCACCGGGGAGCTGTTTTTT.

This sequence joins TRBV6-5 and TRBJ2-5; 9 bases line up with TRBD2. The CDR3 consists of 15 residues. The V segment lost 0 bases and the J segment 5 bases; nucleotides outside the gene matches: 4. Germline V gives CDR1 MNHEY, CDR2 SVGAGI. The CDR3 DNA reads TGTGCCAGCAGTTACTCCGGGACTAGCCGGGAGACCCAGTACTTC. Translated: CASSYSGTSRETQYF.